Below are 13 T cell receptor beta chains sequenced from a single sample in a study of cytotoxic CD8 clonotypes in ibrutinib-treated CLL. Sequencing was performed with immunoSEQ multiplex PCR; in TCRdb, only in-frame clones are kept and a portion is missing. This sample has more than 12,000 clones; more than 60% occur once, and the top ten carry 5.4%. Specimen: PBMCs, collected before ibrutinib treatment. The receptors were sampled from a human donor with chronic lymphocytic leukemia.

V is TRBV7-3 and J is TRBJ2-7, with TRBD2 matching 11 bases. This CDR3 comprises 16 residues. With 1 base clipped from V and 5 bases from J, the junction kept 7 bases outside the gene matches. Germline V CDR1 and CDR2: SGHTA, FQGTGA. Here the CDR3 DNA reads TGTGCCAGCAGCTTAATCCCCCTAGCGGGAGGACACGAGCAGTACTTC. Its protein is CASSLIPLAGGHEQYF.

The chain carries TRBV6-5 and TRBJ2-7; no reliable D call. With 7 bases removed from V and 1 base from J, the gap between germline ends came to 2 bases. Germline lookup yields CDR1 MNHEY and CDR2 SVGAGI. The CDR3 is made up of 10 amino acids. CDR3 sequence: CASTSYEQYF. The CDR3 DNA is TGTGCCAGCACATCCTACGAGCAGTACTTC.

The CDR3 sequence is CASSLLGGSNYGYTF. DNA of the CDR3: TGTGCCAGCAGCTTGTTAGGGGGATCTAACTATGGCTACACCTTC. The gene calls are TRBV5-5 and TRBJ1-2; D perhaps matches TRBD1 (6 bases). The CDR3 runs 15 residues. V lost 1 base to trimming and J lost 0 bases, with 10 bases between them. Germline CDR1 SGHKS, CDR2 YYEKEE (reference sequence).

J is TRBJ2-5 and V is TRBV10-2; TRBD1 agrees at 8 bases. V gave up 10 bases and J gave up 2 bases; unmatched junction bases: 6. The CDR3 is 13 amino acids. Germline CDR1 reads WSHSY; CDR2 reads SAAADI. The DNA for the CDR3 is TGCGCCACCTCGGGACAGGTACAAGAGACCCAGTACTTC. Residues: CATSGQVQETQYF.

The chain combines TRBV6-5 with TRBJ2-4, with D perhaps matching TRBD2 (5 bases). Trimming cost V 2 bases and J 1 base, with 12 bases left between them. Germline CDR1 MNHEY, CDR2 SVGAGI. The CDR3 runs to 16 residues. The CDR3 region is CASSYGRPGAKNIQYF. CDR3 coding DNA: TGTGCCAGCAGTTACGGGCGCCCGGGGGCCAAAAACATTCAGTACTTC.

This clone was counted only a few times. The chain joins TRBV27 to TRBJ2-5, with a possible D match to TRBD1 (5 bases). The CDR3 consists of 18 residues. The germline V gene has CDR1 MNHEY and CDR2 SMNVEV (reference sequence). The ends were cut back, 1 base at V and 2 bases at J, with 20 bases in the middle. The CDR3 is CASSLYGDSQVPQETQYF. For the CDR3, the DNA is TGTGCCAGCAGTTTATATGGAGACAGCCAGGTACCTCAAGAGACCCAGTACTTC.

The rearrangement links TRBV20-1 to TRBJ2-1; D is uncertain. With 6 bases removed from V and 5 bases from J, the gap between germline ends came to 8 bases. CDR1 is DFQATT, CDR2 SNEGSKA, per germline (reference sequence). This CDR3 is 11 amino acids long. CDR3 DNA: TGCAGTGCCCAGCACCACAATGAGCAGTTCTTC. Translation: CSAQHHNEQFF.

The chain employs TRBV7-8 and TRBJ2-7, with 8 bases identical to TRBD1. The ends lost 2 bases at V and 3 bases at J; junction bases unmatched: 3. The length of the CDR3 is 14 residues. Germline V gene data show CDR1 as SGHVS and CDR2 as FQNEAQ. CDR3 nucleotide sequence: TGTGCCAGCAGCTTATCCGGACAGGGCTACGAGCAGTACTTC. As protein: CASSLSGQGYEQYF.

This sequence joins TRBV5-1 and TRBJ2-7; a possible D gene is TRBD2 (6 bases). V dropped 4 bases and J dropped 2 bases, with 10 bases sitting between them. The V gene's germline CDR1 is SGHRS and CDR2 YFSETQ. The CDR3 sequence is 13 residues long. The CDR3 reads CASSPGLAYEQYF. The CDR3 DNA reads TGCGCCAGCAGCCCGGGACTGGCCTACGAGCAGTACTTC.

This clone has more than one count but fewer than ten. The chain joins TRBV10-3 to TRBJ1-5; D is ambiguous. Per germline, CDR1 ENHRY and CDR2 SYGVKD. V lost 6 bases, J lost 3 bases, and 12 bases lay in between. This CDR3 contains 14 residues. In nucleotides, the CDR3 is TGTGCCATCAGCGGCGCAGCCGACAATCAGCCCCAGCATTTT. This codes for CAISGAADNQPQHF.

The chain recombines TRBV7-9 with TRBJ2-5, with D perhaps TRBD1 or TRBD2 (9 bases each). This CDR3 region has 18 residues. Germline values: CDR1 SEHNR, CDR2 FQNEAQ (reference sequence). V shed 5 bases and J shed 2 bases, with 24 bases lying between them. The CDR3: CASSRTGVLAGKQETQYF. CDR3 coding DNA: TGTGCCAGCAGCCGGACAGGGGTACTAGCGGGCAAACAAGAGACCCAGTACTTC.

The rearrangement links TRBV19 to TRBJ1-5, with 9 nucleotides matching TRBD1. Germline-derived CDR1 and CDR2 are LNHDA and SQIVND (reference sequence). V shed 1 base and J 0 bases; nucleotides not matched to a gene: 7. The CDR3 length is 18 residues. The CDR3 DNA reads TGTGCCAGTAGTATAGGGGACAGGGAGTCTTATAGCAATCAGCCCCAGCATTTT. Encoded protein: CASSIGDRESYSNQPQHF.

The sample holds a few counts of this clone. The chain has TRBV7-9 and TRBJ2-7; 9 bases match TRBD2. V lost 5 bases and J lost 2; bases outside the gene matches: 4. Germline assignment: CDR1 SEHNR and CDR2 FQNEAQ (reference sequence). The CDR3 loop spans 14 amino acids. In DNA form, the CDR3 reads TGTGCCAGCAGCCAGACTAGCGGTACCTACGAGCAGTACTTC. This sequence encodes CASSQTSGTYEQYF.